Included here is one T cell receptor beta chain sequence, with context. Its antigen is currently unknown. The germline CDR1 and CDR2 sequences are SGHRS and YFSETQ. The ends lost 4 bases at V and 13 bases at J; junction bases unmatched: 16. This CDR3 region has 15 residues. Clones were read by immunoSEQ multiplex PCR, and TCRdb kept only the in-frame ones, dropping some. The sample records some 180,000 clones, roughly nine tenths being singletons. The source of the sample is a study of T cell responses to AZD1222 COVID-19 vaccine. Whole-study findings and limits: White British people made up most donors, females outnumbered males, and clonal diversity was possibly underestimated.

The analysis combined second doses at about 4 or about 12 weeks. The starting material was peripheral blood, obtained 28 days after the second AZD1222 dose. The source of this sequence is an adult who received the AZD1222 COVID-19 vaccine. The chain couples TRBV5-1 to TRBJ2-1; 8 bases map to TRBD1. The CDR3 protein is CASSGGQGLPPGQFF. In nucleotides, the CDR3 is TGCGCCAGCAGCGGTGGACAGGGTTTACCTCCCGGACAGTTCTTC.